What follows are 25 T cell receptor beta chains derived from one specimen sequenced in a study of CD39 and CD103 CD8 tumor-infiltrating T cells. Profiled with immunoSEQ multiplex PCR; TCRdb holds only in-frame clones, not every one. This sample has roughly 15,000 clones, with 75% to 95% found just once. Sequenced material: CD8+ T cells sorted from blood. Regarding subset: total memory CD8 T cells (CD45RA-CCR7+/-) from blood or uninvolved lymph node. The receptors here all came from a human donor with head and neck squamous cell carcinoma.

The rearrangement joins TRBV27 to TRBJ1-6; D gene uncertain. From germline, CDR1 is MNHEY and CDR2 SMNVEV (reference sequence). The CDR3 is 16 amino acids. V dropped 4 bases and J dropped 8 bases, with 18 bases sitting between them. DNA of the CDR3: TGTGCCAGCAGTTCCCGGGCCCAAGGGTGGGATTCACCCCTCCACTTT. This translates into CASSSRAQGWDSPLHF.

The gene calls are TRBV18 and TRBJ1-5, with a tentative D call TRBD1 (5 bases). The CDR3 runs 15 residues. The germline V gene encodes CDR1 KGHSH and CDR2 LQKENI. The V end was cut by 0 bases, the J end by 0 bases, with 6 bases between. The CDR3, as DNA: TGTGCCAGCTCACCACCCGGGGGTAGCAATCAGCCCCAGCATTTT. Encoded protein: CASSPPGGSNQPQHF.

J is TRBJ1-1 and V is TRBV5-1, with TRBD1 identical over 8 bases. Trimming at V came to 3 bases and at J to 4 bases, leaving 17 bases not matched to a gene. Per the germline V gene, CDR1 is SGHRS and CDR2 is YFSETQ. The CDR3 covers 18 residues. The CDR3 spells CASSWEGQGATQATEAFF. In nucleotides, the CDR3 is TGCGCCAGCAGCTGGGAGGGGCAGGGGGCGACCCAGGCCACTGAAGCTTTCTTT.

The rearrangement links TRBV6-5 to TRBJ2-1; 9 nucleotides match TRBD2. Trimming at V came to 8 bases and at J to 8 bases, leaving 7 bases not matched to a gene. The CDR3 spans 13 residues. The germline gives CDR1 MNHEY, CDR2 SVGAGI. CDR3 DNA sequence: TGTGCCAGCGGGCGGGGGGGCTTAGATGAGCAGTTCTTC. It encodes CASGRGGLDEQFF.

The genes are TRBV28 and TRBJ2-5, with 13 bases identical to TRBD2. The CDR3 has 16 residues. CDR1 is MDHEN and CDR2 is SYDVKM in the germline V gene. After removal of 6 bases from V and 1 base from J, the junction contained 5 bases not matched to a gene. CDR3 amino acids: CASRSGTSGTQETQYF. CDR3 coding DNA: TGTGCCAGCAGGTCCGGGACTAGCGGGACCCAAGAGACCCAGTACTTC.

The V gene is TRBV4-1, the J gene TRBJ1-2; D might be TRBD1 (5 bases). Germline V CDR1 and CDR2: MGHRA, YSYEKL. The V and J ends lost 0 bases and 3 bases respectively, with 11 bases between them. CDR3 length equals 15 residues. CDR3 amino acids: CASSQEGVLHYGYTF. Here the CDR3 DNA reads TGCGCCAGCAGCCAAGAAGGGGTACTCCACTATGGCTACACCTTC.

The gene calls are TRBV6-1 and TRBJ2-7; D is possibly TRBD1 (6 bases). CDR1 is MNHNS and CDR2 is SASEGT in the germline V gene. Between the trimmed V and J ends, which lost 1 base and 0 bases, there was a span of 13 bases. CDR3 size: 16 residues. The CDR3 sequence: CASSEDGQFLSYEQYF. CDR3 nucleotide sequence: TGTGCCAGCAGTGAAGATGGACAGTTCCTCTCCTACGAGCAGTACTTC.

The chain has TRBV2 and TRBJ2-1, with D tentatively TRBD1 (6 bases). This CDR3 is built from 15 residues. Deletions cut 4 bases from V and 0 bases from J, with 10 bases between. The germline V gene has CDR1 SNHLY and CDR2 FYNNEI. The CDR3 reads CASSVRGNSYNEQFF. The CDR3 nucleotides are TGTGCCAGCAGTGTTAGGGGGAACTCCTACAATGAGCAGTTCTTC.

The V call is TRBV27, the J call TRBJ1-2; TRBD1 is a possible D gene (5 bases). In germline, CDR1 is MNHEY, CDR2 SMNVEV (reference sequence). The V end was cut by 7 bases, the J end by 2 bases, with 14 bases between. The length of the CDR3 is 14 residues. In DNA, the CDR3 is TGTGCCAGCACCCCCGGGGGGAAAAACTATGGCTACACCTTC. Protein product: CASTPGGKNYGYTF.

CDR3 region: CASSFGTGGGNTIYF. The CDR3 nucleotides read TGTGCCAGCAGCTTTGGGACAGGGGGAGGAAACACCATATATTTT. The gene calls are TRBV7-8 and TRBJ1-3; 11 positions agree with TRBD1. V trimming: 3 bases; J trimming: 4 bases; junction bases outside the gene matches: 2. The CDR3 contains 15 residues. In germline, CDR1 is SGHVS, CDR2 FQNEAQ.

This chain uses TRBV29-1 with TRBJ1-1; D possibly corresponds to TRBD1 (5 bases). Germline CDR1 and CDR2: SQVTM and ANQGSEA. CDR3 size: 15 residues. V lost 4 bases and J 0 bases, leaving 15 bases between the germline ends. The CDR3 sequence is CSVGDPGLMNTEAFF. The CDR3 DNA sequence: TGCAGCGTTGGCGACCCGGGGCTCATGAACACTGAAGCTTTCTTT.

The CDR3 DNA sequence: TGCGCCAGCAGCTTGGCGGGACAGGGGACCTCGTTATTCAGGGAGCTGTTTTTT. Protein: CASSLAGQGTSLFRELFF. The V call is TRBV5-1, the J call TRBJ2-2, with 10 bases matching TRBD1. The V and J ends lost 0 bases and 9 bases, in that order; junction bases with no gene match: 14. Germline lookup yields CDR1 SGHRS and CDR2 YFSETQ. This CDR3 has 18 residues. Combining the CDR3 with reference TRBV5-1 and TRBJ2-2 gives the whole variable domain KAGVTQTPRYLIKTRGQQVTLSCSPISGHRSVSWYQQTPGQGLQFLFEYFSETQRNKGNFPGRFSGRQFSNSRSEMNVSTLELGDSALYLCASSLAGQGTSLFRELFFGEGSRLTVL.

This clone has more than one count but fewer than ten. The chain combines TRBV5-1 with TRBJ1-1, with TRBD1 identical over 8 bases. The CDR3 sequence is 13 residues long. Germline lookup yields CDR1 SGHRS and CDR2 YFSETQ. Trimming at V came to 1 base and at J to 4 bases, leaving 0 bases not matched to a gene. The CDR3 sequence: CASSLTGGTEAFF. The CDR3 DNA reads as TGCGCCAGCAGCTTGACAGGGGGCACTGAAGCTTTCTTT.

V and J are TRBV7-8 and TRBJ2-5; 10 bases align to TRBD2. Germline V gene sequence: CDR1 SGHVS, CDR2 FQNEAQ. With 5 bases clipped from V and 2 bases from J, the junction kept 8 bases outside the gene matches. There are 16 residues in the CDR3. Written as DNA, the CDR3 is TGTGCCAGCAGCCCTCGTGGAGCGGGGGGGCAAGAGACCCAGTACTTC. It codes for CASSPRGAGGQETQYF.

This chain joins TRBV12-5 and TRBJ2-4; D may be TRBD2 (5 bases). V was shortened by 6 bases and J by 8 bases, with 23 bases between the two germline ends. This CDR3 comprises 16 residues. CDR1 and CDR2 (germline): LGHNT, FRNRAP. The CDR3 is CASGEDGPRVGDIQYF. The CDR3 DNA reads TGTGCTAGTGGGGAGGACGGCCCCCGGGTCGGTGACATTCAGTACTTC. Together with reference TRBV12-5 and TRBJ2-4, the CDR3 gives the full variable domain: DARVTQTPRHKVTEMGQEVTMRCQPILGHNTVFWYRQTMMQGLELLAYFRNRAPLDDSGMPKDRFSAEMPDATLATLKIQPSEPRDSAVYFCASGEDGPRVGDIQYFGAGTRLSVL.

The chain combines TRBV27 with TRBJ2-2; 10 bases align to TRBD1. V lost 4 bases to trimming and J lost 7 bases; unmatched junction nucleotides: 6. This CDR3 contains 15 residues. Germline V gives CDR1 MNHEY, CDR2 SMNVEV (reference sequence). CDR3 in amino acids: CASSSRQGASGELFF. CDR3 nucleotide sequence: TGTGCCAGCAGTTCCAGACAGGGGGCTAGCGGGGAGCTGTTTTTT.

This clone came up once. This chain links TRBV15 with TRBJ2-1; 9 nucleotides line up with TRBD2. With 6 bases clipped from V and 7 bases from J, the junction kept 4 bases outside the gene matches. Germline lookup yields CDR1 LNHNV and CDR2 YYDKDF (reference sequence). The CDR3 has 13 residues. CDR3 nucleotides: TGTGCCACCAGTTTTGCGGGGGGGAATGAGCAGTTCTTC. Its protein is CATSFAGGNEQFF.

This rearrangement joins TRBV6-6 to TRBJ1-4, with D tentatively TRBD1 (5 bases). The germline gives CDR1 MNHNY, CDR2 SVGAGI (reference sequence). The CDR3 sequence is 16 residues long. V was cut by 6 bases and J by 7 bases, with 21 bases left in between. This CDR3 is CASSRLGGSLIEKLFF. The DNA for the CDR3 is TGTGCCAGCAGCCGGCTGGGGGGGTCCCTAATTGAAAAACTGTTTTTT.

The chain combines TRBV5-1 with TRBJ2-3, with a tentative D call TRBD2 (5 bases). Germline V CDR1 and CDR2: SGHRS, YFSETQ. Trimming shortened V by 6 bases and J by 6 bases, and 23 bases separated the two germline ends. There are 16 residues in the CDR3. CDR3 sequence reads: CASKEAKAVMTDTQYF. CDR3 bases: TGCGCCAGCAAGGAGGCGAAGGCAGTCATGACCGATACGCAGTATTTT.

The V call is TRBV19, the J call TRBJ1-6; 9 bases match TRBD1. CDR3 length equals 14 residues. The ends lost 4 bases at V and 6 bases at J; junction bases unmatched: 1. CDR1 LNHDA and CDR2 SQIVND come from the germline V gene (reference sequence). CDR3 protein: CASSKDRGNSPLHF. For the CDR3, the DNA is TGTGCCAGTAGTAAGGACAGGGGTAATTCACCCCTCCACTTT.

The gene calls are TRBV9 and TRBJ1-1; D gene unclear. Trimming left V 5 bases short and J 0 bases short, with 11 bases between. In germline, CDR1 is SGDLS, CDR2 YYNGEE. The CDR3 length is 14 residues. The CDR3, as DNA: TGTGCCAGCAGTCAGGTGTCGGTGAACACTGAAGCTTTCTTT. As protein: CASSQVSVNTEAFF.

The J gene is TRBJ2-2, the V gene TRBV7-9, with 9 bases fitting TRBD2. Per the germline V gene, CDR1 is SEHNR and CDR2 is FQNEAQ (reference sequence). This CDR3 spans 18 amino acids. J lost 0 bases, V lost 5 bases, and 10 bases had no gene match. As DNA, the CDR3 is TGTGCCAGCAGCGCCAGAGGCAGCGGGGGGACGAACACCGGGGAGCTGTTTTTT. It codes for CASSARGSGGTNTGELFF.

CDR3 sequence (DNA): TGTGCCAGCACCATGGACAGGAACACCGGGGAGCTGTTTTTT. Protein: CASTMDRNTGELFF. The chain recombines TRBV11-3 with TRBJ2-2; perhaps TRBD1 as D (6 bases). There are 14 residues in the CDR3. The germline CDR1 and CDR2 sequences are SGHNT and YENEEA. V lost 7 bases and J 1 base, leaving 10 bases between the germline ends.

This rearrangement joins TRBV9 to TRBJ2-3; 9 bases are shared with TRBD2. Germline assignment: CDR1 SGDLS and CDR2 YYNGEE. V trimming: 3 bases; J trimming: 2 bases; junction bases outside the gene matches: 4. The CDR3 spans 15 residues. CDR3 DNA: TGTGCCAGCAGCGCCGGGACTAGCAACACAGATACGCAGTATTTT. Translated, it gives CASSAGTSNTDTQYF.

V is TRBV4-1 and J is TRBJ2-7; no definite D call. V lost 1 base and J lost 3, with 10 bases in between. Germline V gives CDR1 MGHRA, CDR2 YSYEKL. The CDR3 consists of 14 residues. The CDR3 DNA reads as TGCGCCAGCAGCCAAGGGCAGCCCGGCTACGAGCAGTACTTC. Residues: CASSQGQPGYEQYF.